Listed below are T cell receptor beta chains from one sample, sequenced in a study of T cells after yellow fever vaccination. TCRdb analysed the 5' RACE reads with MiXCR anew, one entry per CDR3 protein. The sample shows about 400,000 distinct CDR3 sequences, 6.2% of them seen only once. The material was PBMCs, obtained 5 days after the yellow fever booster vaccination. These receptors were taken from a man aged 30 to 45 who received the YFV17D yellow fever vaccine. The CDR3 runs from the conserved cysteine through the conserved F or W. D genes are given only for firm matches. Clone size, where shown, is once, few, many, or a class for clones that have expanded.

d_call	v_call	j_call	clone_size	cdr3_nt	cdr3_aa
TRBD2	TRBV12-3/TRBV12-4	TRBJ2-1	many	TGTGCCAGCAGTTTAGCTAGCGGGAGGGCCGCTGAGCAGTTCTTC	CASSLASGRAAEQFF
TRBD2	TRBV6-2/TRBV6-3	TRBJ2-5	few	TGTGCCAGCATTCGCGGGAGGTCTGAGACCCAGTACTTC	CASIRGRSETQYF
-	TRBV5-1	TRBJ2-7	-	TGCGCCAGCAGCTTGGGGATGGGCTACGAGCAGTACTTC	CASSLGMGYEQYF
TRBD2	TRBV19	TRBJ2-3	few	TGTGCCAGTAACCCTGTGGGAGTAGCGGGAGGGCGTAGCACAGATACGCAGTATTTT	CASNPVGVAGGRSTDTQYF
-	TRBV7-8	TRBJ2-6	many	TGTGCCAGCAGCTTCCCTAGAAGGTTCTCTGGGGCCAACGTCCTGACTTTC	CASSFPRRFSGANVLTF
-	TRBV10-3	TRBJ2-3	few	TGTGCCATCAGTCCCCCGGGTATCAGCACAGATACGCAGTATTTT	CAISPPGISTDTQYF
-	TRBV28	TRBJ2-5	many	TGTGCCAGCAGTTCGGGGGTGGAGACCCAGTACTTC	CASSSGVETQYF
-	TRBV7-2	TRBJ2-7	many	TGTGCCAGCAGCCCGGCCTTATACGAGCAGTACTTC	CASSPALYEQYF
TRBD2	TRBV5-1	TRBJ2-7	many	TGCGCCAGCAGCTTGGGGGTAGCGGGACTCGAGCAGTACTTC	CASSLGVAGLEQYF
TRBD1	TRBV14	TRBJ2-7	-	TGTGCCAGCAGCAAGTCCGGGACAGGGGCCTACGAGCAGTACTTC	CASSKSGTGAYEQYF
TRBD2	TRBV24-1	TRBJ2-3	few	TGTGCCACCAGTGATTCGTTAGCGGGAGGGCTGTATTTT	CATSDSLAGGLYF
-	TRBV27	TRBJ2-5	few	TGTGCCAGCAGTTTAGCCGCGACAGTAAAAGAGACCCAGTACTTC	CASSLAATVKETQYF
TRBD1	TRBV6-1	TRBJ2-3	few	TGTGCCAGCAGTGCCGGGACAGGGGGATATACGCAGTATTTT	CASSAGTGGYTQYF
TRBD2	TRBV9	TRBJ2-7	few	TGTGCCAGCAGCGTAGCCAGCGGGACTTACGAGCAGTACTTC	CASSVASGTYEQYF
TRBD2	TRBV4-3	TRBJ2-7	-	TGCGCCAGCAGCCCCTCGACTAGCGGGAGAGGCTCCTACGAGCAGTACTTC	CASSPSTSGRGSYEQYF
TRBD2	TRBV11-2	TRBJ2-3	many	TGTGCCAGCAGCTTAGAACTAGGAGCGGGAGGCGGCACAGATACGCAGTATTTT	CASSLELGAGGGTDTQYF
-	TRBV7-2	TRBJ2-2	few	TGTGCCAGCAGCTTAGATGCCGTCGGGGAGCTGTTTTTT	CASSLDAVGELFF
-	TRBV3-1	TRBJ1-4	few	TGTGCCAGCAGCCAAGATAGGGGGGAAGACGGTAATGAAAAACTGTTTTTT	CASSQDRGEDGNEKLFF
TRBD2	TRBV10-3	TRBJ2-7	-	TGTGCCATCAGTGATAAGCGGGGGACCTACGAGCAGTACTTC	CAISDKRGTYEQYF
TRBD2	TRBV5-4	TRBJ2-1	few	TGTGCCAGCAGCTCCCGACTAGCGGGGCTGGGTGGTGAGCAGTTCTTC	CASSSRLAGLGGEQFF
-	TRBV15	TRBJ2-7	many	TGTGCCACCAGCAGTAAACGGAGCTACGAGCAGTACTTC	CATSSKRSYEQYF
-	TRBV4-3	TRBJ2-3	few	TGCGCCAGCAGCCAAGGACCAACTGGGACAGATACGCAGTATTTT	CASSQGPTGTDTQYF
-	TRBV5-5	TRBJ2-1	-	TGTGCCAGCAGCTTATTTCCGGCACAGGAATACAATGAGCAGTTCTTC	CASSLFPAQEYNEQFF
-	TRBV4-3	TRBJ2-2	-	TGCGCCAGCAGCCAAGAAGGCTGGACCGGGGAGCTGTTTTTT	CASSQEGWTGELFF
-	TRBV21-1	TRBJ2-1	few	TGTGCCAGCAGCAAAGGCGGAGGTTACAATGAGCAGTTCTTC	CASSKGGGYNEQFF
-	TRBV2	TRBJ2-3	few	TGTGCCAGCGAGGTAACCACTTGGCAGTATTTT	CASEVTTWQYF
-	TRBV29-1	TRBJ1-1	-	TGCAGCGTCATGACCCCTTACGGGCTGAACACTGAAGCTTTCTTT	CSVMTPYGLNTEAFF
-	TRBV7-2	TRBJ2-7	many	TGTGCCAGCAGCTTAGGTCCGGGAAACTCCTACGAGCAGTACTTC	CASSLGPGNSYEQYF
TRBD2	TRBV20-1	TRBJ2-7	many	TGCAGTGCTCCCGGGGGGGACGCCGCCTACGAGCAGTACTTC	CSAPGGDAAYEQYF
TRBD2	TRBV20-1	TRBJ2-7	few	TGCAGTGCTAGAGTTTCGAGCGGGGGGACCTACGAGCAGTACTTC	CSARVSSGGTYEQYF
-	TRBV28	TRBJ2-7	many	TGTGCCAGCAGTTTTCTGACTTACGAGCAGTACTTC	CASSFLTYEQYF
-	TRBV5-1	TRBJ2-1	few	TGCGCCAGCAGCTTGGAGGGTAGCAGGGGTGAGCAGTTCTTC	CASSLEGSRGEQFF
-	TRBV5-1	TRBJ2-7	many	TGCGCCAGCAGCTTGGTTAGTATGGGTTTAGAGCAGTACTTC	CASSLVSMGLEQYF
TRBD1	TRBV7-9	TRBJ1-4	few	TGTGCCAGCAGCTTAGTTTTCGGACAGGGTCATGAAAAACTGTTTTTT	CASSLVFGQGHEKLFF
TRBD1	TRBV12-3/TRBV12-4	TRBJ2-7	many	TGTGCCAGCAGTTCCCCAGGGACAGGGATCGAGCAGTACTTC	CASSSPGTGIEQYF
TRBD2	TRBV20-1	TRBJ2-1	once	TGCTGTTCTAGCGGGAGGGCCGAAGGGTCCTACAATGAGCAGTTCTTC	CCSSGRAEGSYNEQFF
-	TRBV7-2	TRBJ2-7	many	TGTGCCAGCAGCCGGGACAACTACGAGCAGTACTTC	CASSRDNYEQYF
-	TRBV10-3	TRBJ2-3	-	TGTGCCATCAGCGGGAGTAAGGAGGATACGCAGTATTTT	CAISGSKEDTQYF
TRBD1	TRBV20-1	TRBJ1-4	many	TGCAGTGCACGAAATCCCGGGACAGCTGGGAAACTGTTTTTT	CSARNPGTAGKLFF
-	TRBV29-1	TRBJ1-1	many	TGCAGCGTTGACCGCGGGGCCAGTACTGAAGCTTTCTTT	CSVDRGASTEAFF
TRBD2	TRBV20-1	TRBJ2-3	many	TGCAGTGCTAGTATGACTAGCGGGAGGTCAGATACGCAGTATTTT	CSASMTSGRSDTQYF
TRBD1	TRBV20-1	TRBJ2-7	-	TGCAGTGCTAGAGCCGGGACAGGGGGCTCCTACGAGCAGTACTTC	CSARAGTGGSYEQYF
-	TRBV5-1	TRBJ2-3	-	TGCGCCAGCAGCTTGCCCAGACAGACCACAGATACGCAGTATTTT	CASSLPRQTTDTQYF
-	TRBV7-8	TRBJ1-2	many	TGTGCCAGCAGCTTGTATCTTACCAGGGGTCTCGGTGGCTACACCTTC	CASSLYLTRGLGGYTF
TRBD2	TRBV7-9	TRBJ2-3	many	TGTGCCAGCAGCTTGACTAGCGGAAGCACAGATACGCAGTATTTT	CASSLTSGSTDTQYF
TRBD2	TRBV19	TRBJ2-7	-	TGTGCCAGCCCCCTAGGCAGCGGGAATTGGAGCGAGCAGTACTTC	CASPLGSGNWSEQYF
-	TRBV11-2	TRBJ2-1	many	TGTGCCAGCAGCTTATGGGAGACCAATGAGCAGTTCTTC	CASSLWETNEQFF
-	TRBV20-1	TRBJ2-3	many	TGCAGTGCGAGTACCGGCGGGCTAAGGGCAGATACGCAGTATTTT	CSASTGGLRADTQYF
-	TRBV5-5	TRBJ1-1	few	TGTGCCAGCAGCTTTATCAAGAACACTGAAGCTTTCTTT	CASSFIKNTEAFF
-	TRBV30	TRBJ2-3	few	TGTGCCTGGGAGAGTGTATTACGCACAGATACGCAGTATTTT	CAWESVLRTDTQYF
-	TRBV24-1	TRBJ2-3	-	TGTGCCACCAGTAAACAGACAAGCACAGATACGCAGTATTTT	CATSKQTSTDTQYF
TRBD2	TRBV20-1	TRBJ2-1	few	TGCAGTGCTAGACAGACTAGCGGGATTAACAATGAGCAGTTCTTC	CSARQTSGINNEQFF
-	TRBV11-1	TRBJ2-1	few	TGTGCCAGCAGCCCTAGGACCGGGATACCCTACAATGAGCAGTTCTTC	CASSPRTGIPYNEQFF
TRBD2	TRBV18	TRBJ2-1	few	TGTGCCAGCTCACCACCCGGGACTAGTCTCCACAATGAGCAGTTCTTC	CASSPPGTSLHNEQFF
TRBD2	TRBV6-1	TRBJ2-7	few	TGTGCCAGCGGGGCATCGGGAGGAGATTCCTACGAGCAGTACTTC	CASGASGGDSYEQYF